This paragraph reports one T cell receptor (beta chain). The target antigen is unknown. This sample was included in a study of shared clonotypes between healthy human individuals. Broader study findings: Blood was the sole source, and tissue repertoires probably differ.

The unsorted PBMC sample used ten immunoSEQ deep assay plates. The data were produced by immunoSEQ multiplex PCR, yet TCRdb's version contains in-frame clones alone and is incomplete. The sample records about 510,000 clones, over 75% being singletons. The CDR3 is 14 residues long. The J segment lost 4 bases and the V segment lost 1 base, leaving 3 bases of the junction unmatched. CDR1 is SGHVS, CDR2 FNYEAQ, per germline. Donors were healthy HIV-negative adults without recently reported acute infections or vaccinations. This clonotype was sampled from a woman in her 40s in good health. Some clones in this sample may be carry-over from other donors' samples. This rearrangement joins TRBV7-6 to TRBJ1-1; 7 bases are a match to TRBD1. Sequencing was done on a sample of PBMCs. CDR3 loop: CASSLGGDSTEAFF. The DNA for the CDR3 is TGTGCCAGCAGCTTAGGAGGGGACAGCACTGAAGCTTTCTTT.